This T cell receptor beta chain was sequenced for a study of blood T cell repertoires in COVID-19. Germline-derived CDR1 and CDR2 are SGHRS and YFSETQ. The CDR3 covers 14 residues. The J segment lost 2 bases and the V segment lost 4 bases, leaving 2 bases of the junction unmatched. The protocol was immunoSEQ multiplex PCR, while the TCRdb copy is restricted to in-frame clones and leaves out a portion. The sample contains some 76,000 clones, around 89% of which appear only once. This sequence was found in a man in his 60s with acute or convalescent COVID-19. The rearrangement links TRBV5-1 to TRBJ1-4; 7 positions agree with TRBD1. The sample was peripheral blood. For the CDR3, the DNA is TGCGCCAGCAGCCAGGGACAGACTAATGAAAAACTGTTTTTT. It encodes CASSQGQTNEKLFF. Complete variable domain (other parts from reference TRBV5-1 and TRBJ1-4): KAGVTQTPRYLIKTRGQQVTLSCSPISGHRSVSWYQQTPGQGLQFLFEYFSETQRNKGNFPGRFSGRQFSNSRSEMNVSTLELGDSALYLCASSQGQTNEKLFFGSGTQLSVL.